This entry is about one T cell receptor beta chain. The antigen is not known. Here the gene names and germline are mouse. The CDR3 extends 1 residue past the end of the read, so its final part is completed from the germline J gene. The time point was: mouse harvest day 14 after allogeneic transplant. Each mouse received 10^7 T-cell-depleted marrow cells plus 10^6 splenic CD5+ T cells by tail vein. Repertoires were generated with immunoSEQ multiplex PCR, while TCRdb's copy carries only in-frame clones and drops some. This sample has 2,100 or so clones, with 40% to 45% found just once. The record originates from a study of tissue T cells after allogeneic stem cell transplantation. Study-level points and caveats: Which tissue TCRs were alloreactive or antigen-specific was not determined. Some clones might be persisting host cells.

V shed 2 bases and J shed 1 base, with 5 bases lying between them. This CDR3 is built from 14 residues. In germline, CDR1 is KGHPV, CDR2 FQNQEV (reference sequence). The sequence was collected from a female BALB/c mouse given C57BL/6 T cells with graft-versus-host disease after an allogeneic hematopoietic cell transplant. This chain uses TRBV26 with TRBJ2-2, with no clear D. The material sequenced was lymph node tissue. CDR3 loop: CASSLNRNTGQLYF. The part of the CDR3 DNA that was read is TGTGCCAGCAGTCTGAACAGAAACACCGGGCAGCTCTAC.